Listed below are T cell receptor beta chains from one sample, sequenced in a study of blood T cell repertoires in COVID-19. Produced via immunoSEQ multiplex PCR; TCRdb's table is partial and in-frame only. The table has about 220,000 clones, under 90% seen once. Sequenced: PBMCs or T cells enriched from blood (not recorded which). These TCRs come from a woman aged 60 to 75 who had recovered from COVID-19. Each CDR3 is given with its conserved first and last residue. A D gene is named only where the DNA matches it firmly. Only some rows state a clone size, as once, few, many or a class for expanded clones.

TRBV5-4	.	TRBJ2-1	.	TGTGCCAGCAGCTTCGAGGGGGTGTCCTACAATGAGCAGTTCTTC	CASSFEGVSYNEQFF
TRBV11-2	few	TRBJ1-2	.	TGTGCCAGCAGCTTAGTTGGGGGGGCGAGCGGCTACACCTTC	CASSLVGGASGYTF
TRBV5-1	.	TRBJ2-1	TRBD2	TGCGCCAGCAGCTCCGGGACTAATCGCAACAATGAGCAGTTCTTC	CASSSGTNRNNEQFF
TRBV19	.	TRBJ1-1	.	TGTGCCAGTAGTACCAGACAGTCGGGCATGGCTTTCTTT	CASSTRQSGMAFF
TRBV19	.	TRBJ1-2	.	TGTGCCAGTATTAGGGGTGTCTATGGCTACACCTTC	CASIRGVYGYTF
TRBV10-3	.	TRBJ1-1	.	TGTGCCACCCTACAGATAATGAACACTGAAGCTTTCTTT	CATLQIMNTEAFF
TRBV7-8	.	TRBJ1-5	.	TGTGCCAGCAGCTTAGGCAGGAGCAATCAGCCCCAGCATTTT	CASSLGRSNQPQHF
TRBV6-5	few	TRBJ2-3	.	TGTGCCAGCATGGTAACAAACACAGATACGCAGTATTTT	CASMVTNTDTQYF
TRBV5-4	.	TRBJ1-1	.	TGTGCCAGCAGCCCCTCAGAGGGCACTGAAGCTTTCTTT	CASSPSEGTEAFF
TRBV7-6	.	TRBJ1-6	.	TGTGCCAGCAGCTTAGACCCGACAGGTTATAATTCACCCCTCCACTTT	CASSLDPTGYNSPLHF
TRBV7-2	.	TRBJ2-5	.	TGTGCCAGCAGCTTAGCGGGCAGGTGGGAGACCCAGTACTTC	CASSLAGRWETQYF
TRBV7-3	.	TRBJ2-2	.	TGTGCCAGCAGCCGTGACAGGTCCATCGGGGAGCTGTTTTTT	CASSRDRSIGELFF
TRBV6-5	.	TRBJ1-2	TRBD1	TGTGCCAGCAGCCCGGACAGGGGATCTGGCTACACCTTC	CASSPDRGSGYTF
TRBV11-2	.	TRBJ2-7	TRBD1	TGTGCCAGCAGCTTAGTCTCTGGTGGGACAGGGGCCTCCTACGAGCAGTACTTC	CASSLVSGGTGASYEQYF
TRBV19	.	TRBJ1-5	.	TGTGCCAGTAGTGGCCCCGATAGCAATCAGCCCCAGCATTTT	CASSGPDSNQPQHF
TRBV7-9	once	TRBJ2-3	.	TGTGCCAGCGCATCGGCGGGCGGGGTCACAGATACGCAGTATTTT	CASASAGGVTDTQYF
TRBV5-1	.	TRBJ2-3	TRBD1	TGCGCCAGCAGCTTGGACAGGGGGATCACAGATACGCAGTATTTT	CASSLDRGITDTQYF
TRBV6-6	.	TRBJ1-5	.	TGTGCCAGCAGTTACTCGGCAGGAACTCAGCCCCAGCATTTT	CASSYSAGTQPQHF